This T cell receptor (beta chain) originates from a study of human T cells and chemical hapten exposure. In the study overall: DPC at 0.01% went onto the upper back in patch tests, read at 6 days.

With 5 bases clipped from V and 3 bases from J, the junction kept 4 bases outside the gene matches. The CDR3 is 15 amino acids. CDR1 is SNHLY and CDR2 is FYNNEI in the germline V gene. The sample's time point: patch test 2, 6 weeks after DPC sensitization. Treatment described: therapeutic diphenylcyclopropenone sensitization with weekly scalp DPC. The table lists this clonotype with many counts. TCRdb reanalysed the RACE reads using MiXCR and keeps one entry per CDR3 protein. The sample records 75,000 to 90,000 distinct CDR3 sequences, 10% being singletons. This specimen consisted of whole blood, obtained in connection with sensitization to the hapten diphenylcyclopropenone (DPC). This receptor was obtained from a woman between 45 and 60 years old with alopecia areata. Some clones in this sample may be carry-over from other donors' samples. The rearrangement uses TRBV2 and TRBJ2-3, with TRBD2 identical over 11 bases. The CDR3 nucleotides are TGTGCCAGCAGTCTTACTAGCGGGGGAACAGATACGCAGTATTTT. This codes for CASSLTSGGTDTQYF.